Listed here are 7 T cell receptor beta chains from one sample, sequenced in a study of T cell responses to AZD1222 COVID-19 vaccine. The protocol was immunoSEQ multiplex PCR, while the TCRdb copy is restricted to in-frame clones and leaves out a portion. The sample carries 95,000 to 100,000 clones, 88% recorded once. This sample comprised peripheral blood, obtained 28 days after the second AZD1222 dose. These receptors were obtained from an adult who received the AZD1222 COVID-19 vaccine.

The genes are TRBV5-4 and TRBJ1-2; D gene uncertain. This CDR3 is built from 12 residues. The germline V gene encodes CDR1 SGHNT and CDR2 YYREEE (reference sequence). The V gene lost 0 bases and the J gene lost 3 bases, with 3 bases spanning the gap. The CDR3 region has the DNA TGTGCCAGCAGCTTGGCGGACTATGGCTACACCTTC. Its translation is CASSLADYGYTF.

This clone appeared once. The gene calls are TRBV28 and TRBJ1-4; D unresolved. CDR1 and CDR2 (germline): MDHEN, SYDVKM. V gave up 6 bases and J gave up 0 bases, with 17 bases separating them. The CDR3 totals 17 residues. CDR3 DNA sequence: TGTGCCAGCAGCTCCTCAGTGAAGGGATCAACTAATGAAAAACTGTTTTTT. Translated: CASSSSVKGSTNEKLFF. The entire variable domain, with the rest obtained from reference TRBV28 and TRBJ1-4, is as follows: DVKVTQSSRYLVKRTGEKVFLECVQDMDHENMFWYRQDPGLGLRLIYFSYDVKMKEKGDIPEGYSVSREKKERFSLILESASTNQTSMYLCASSSSVKGSTNEKLFFGSGTQLSVL.

V usage is TRBV5-5 and J usage is TRBJ2-7; 9 bases match TRBD1. The V gene's germline CDR1 is SGHKS and CDR2 YYEKEE (reference sequence). V lost 4 bases and J lost 3; bases outside the gene matches: 5. The CDR3 length is 14 residues. CDR3 residues: CASSDGTGYYEQYF. Written as DNA, the CDR3 is TGTGCCAGCAGCGATGGGACAGGGTACTACGAGCAGTACTTC.

This clone was seen once. The J gene is TRBJ2-3, the V gene TRBV3-1 (or the pseudogene TRBV3-2); 8 nucleotides match TRBD2. Germline-derived CDR1 and CDR2 are LGHDT and YNNKEL (reference sequence). V trimming: 4 bases; J trimming: 6 bases; junction bases outside the gene matches: 12. The CDR3 loop spans 16 amino acids. The CDR3 DNA is TGTGCCAGCAGCCTCGAAAGCGGGAGAGTATCCGATACGCAGTATTTT. This codes for CASSLESGRVSDTQYF.

The chain uses TRBV7-3 and TRBJ2-1; 8 nucleotides agree with TRBD2. From germline, CDR1 is SGHTA and CDR2 FQGTGA. The CDR3 totals 14 residues. The J segment lost 7 bases and the V segment lost 4 bases, leaving 6 bases of the junction unmatched. Here the CDR3 DNA reads TGTGCCAGCAGCTCACCGGGGGGGCTGAATGAGCAGTTCTTC. It specifies CASSSPGGLNEQFF.

The J gene is TRBJ2-7, the V gene TRBV29-1; D gene uncertain. Germline CDR1 and CDR2: SQVTM and ANQGSEA. The V and J ends lost 2 bases and 0 bases respectively, with 8 bases between them. This CDR3 comprises 13 residues. The DNA of the CDR3 is TGCAGCGTTGAAAAGTCCAGCTCCTACGAGCAGTACTTC. Protein sequence: CSVEKSSSYEQYF.

The count of this clone is one. The genes are TRBV10-2 and TRBJ1-3; D not resolved. Germline V gives CDR1 WSHSY, CDR2 SAAADI. The length of the CDR3 is 16 residues. V lost 2 bases to trimming and J lost 0 bases, with 11 bases between them. The CDR3: CASSEGRPRSGNTIYF. The CDR3 DNA reads TGCGCCAGCAGTGAGGGCAGGCCCCGCTCTGGAAACACCATATATTTT.